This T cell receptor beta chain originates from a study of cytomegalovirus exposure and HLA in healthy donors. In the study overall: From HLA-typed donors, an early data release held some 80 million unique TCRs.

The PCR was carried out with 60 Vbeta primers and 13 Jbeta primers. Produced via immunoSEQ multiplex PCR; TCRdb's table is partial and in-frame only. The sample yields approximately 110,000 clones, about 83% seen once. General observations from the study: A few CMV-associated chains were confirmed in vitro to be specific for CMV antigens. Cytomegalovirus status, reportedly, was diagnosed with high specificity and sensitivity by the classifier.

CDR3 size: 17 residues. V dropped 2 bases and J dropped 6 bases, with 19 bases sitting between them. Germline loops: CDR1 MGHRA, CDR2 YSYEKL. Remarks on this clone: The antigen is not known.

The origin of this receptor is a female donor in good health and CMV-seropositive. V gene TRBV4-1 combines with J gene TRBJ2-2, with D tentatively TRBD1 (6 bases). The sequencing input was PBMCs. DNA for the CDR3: TGCGCCAGCAGCCAACCTGCCGGCCAGGGGATGGCCGGGGAGCTGTTTTTT. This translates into CASSQPAGQGMAGELFF.